The rows below give T cell receptor beta chains drawn from one sample of a study of identifying expanded T cells in peripheral blood. Repertoires were generated with immunoSEQ multiplex PCR, while TCRdb's copy carries only in-frame clones and drops some. In the table there are roughly 100,000 clones, around nine tenths of which are singletons. Input material: blood. These receptors were collected from a person between 18 and 70 years old in good health. CDR3s include the opening cysteine and the closing phenylalanine or tryptophan. A D gene is named only where the DNA matches it firmly. Clone sizes are given selectively: once, few, many, or a class where the clone is expanded.

>-|TRBV25-1|-|TRBJ1-1
CASSEGAGESTEAFF
TGTGCCAGCAGTGAAGGGGCAGGGGAAAGCACTGAAGCTTTCTTT
>TRBD1|TRBV6-5|-|TRBJ2-5
CASSYTTGSGGETQYF
TGTGCCAGCAGTTACACGACAGGGAGTGGCGGGGAGACCCAGTACTTC
>-|TRBV28|once|TRBJ2-1
CASSSNDEQFF
TGTGCCAGCAGTTCAAACGATGAGCAGTTCTTC
>-|TRBV28|-|TRBJ2-1
CASSLSSLYNEQFF
TGTGCCAGCAGTTTATCCTCGCTGTACAATGAGCAGTTCTTC
>TRBD2|TRBV2|many|TRBJ2-5
CASTGTRWETQYF
TGTGCCAGCACCGGGACTAGATGGGAGACCCAGTACTTC
>TRBD2|TRBV5-1|-|TRBJ2-3
CASSKTSGPSTTQYF
TGCGCCAGCAGCAAGACTAGCGGTCCTTCAACTACGCAGTATTTT
>TRBD1|TRBV29-1|-|TRBJ2-7
CSVGGQGSYEQYF
TGCAGCGTTGGGGGACAGGGGAGTTACGAGCAGTACTTC
>-|TRBV9|-|TRBJ2-1
CASSVGPINEQFF
TGTGCCAGCAGCGTAGGGCCGATCAATGAGCAGTTCTTC
>TRBD1|TRBV5-1|-|TRBJ2-2
CASSVMNRGTGELFF
TGCGCCAGCAGCGTGATGAACAGGGGGACCGGGGAGCTGTTTTTT
>-|TRBV10-3|-|TRBJ1-2
CAISFGQQYGYTF
TGTGCCATCAGCTTTGGACAGCAGTATGGCTACACCTTC
>-|TRBV4-1|-|TRBJ2-7
CASSQESLRARVLSYEQYF
TGCGCCAGCAGCCAAGAAAGTCTCAGGGCGAGGGTTTTATCCTACGAGCAGTACTTC
>TRBD1|TRBV5-1|-|TRBJ2-7
CASSLEGTETYEQYF
TGCGCCAGCAGCTTGGAAGGGACAGAGACCTACGAGCAGTACTTC
>-|TRBV28|-|TRBJ2-7
CASSVMGLGSYEQYF
TGTGCCAGCAGTGTTATGGGACTTGGATCCTACGAGCAGTACTTC
>-|TRBV5-1|-|TRBJ2-1
CASSLGLGNEQFF
TGCGCCAGCAGCTTGGGGTTGGGCAATGAGCAGTTCTTC
>-|TRBV9|-|TRBJ2-1
CASSVRSSSSYNEQFF
TGTGCCAGCAGCGTTCGCAGTTCCAGCTCCTACAATGAGCAGTTCTTC
>-|TRBV19|-|TRBJ1-5
CASSIEGGKIQHF
TGTGCCAGTAGTATAGAGGGGGGAAAGATCCAGCATTTT